This entry is about one T cell receptor (beta chain). Using immunoSEQ multiplex PCR, the repertoire was profiled, and TCRdb retains in-frame clones only, with some absent. The sample carries 240,000 or so clones, around 84% recorded once. The data derive from a study of blood T cell repertoires in COVID-19. The germline V gene encodes CDR1 LNHDA and CDR2 SQIVND (reference sequence). V lost 7 bases and J lost 2, with 21 bases in between. The CDR3 length is 17 residues. The V gene is TRBV19, the J gene TRBJ1-5; TRBD1 is a possible D gene (5 bases). This sequence was found in a woman aged 70-85 years with active or convalescent COVID-19. The sequenced sample was peripheral blood. The CDR3 region is CASTRDSRAFGNQPQHF. The CDR3 coding sequence is TGTGCCAGTACCAGGGACTCCCGGGCCTTCGGCAATCAGCCCCAGCATTTT. The whole variable domain, filled in from reference TRBV19 and TRBJ1-5, reads DGGITQSPKYLFRKEGQNVTLSCEQNLNHDAMYWYRQDPGQGLRLIYYSQIVNDFQKGDIAEGYSVSREKKESFPLTVTSAQKNPTAFYLCASTRDSRAFGNQPQHFGDGTRLSIL.